This T cell receptor (beta chain) is from a study of T cell changes during pregnancy in multiple sclerosis. Produced via immunoSEQ multiplex PCR; TCRdb's table is partial and in-frame only. The repertoire includes about 68,000 clones, less than 95% of them detected once, and around 1.5% sits in the top ten. This CDR3 contains 16 residues. CDR1 is SGDLS, CDR2 YYNGEE, per germline. Trimming stripped 3 bases from V and 7 bases from J, with 19 bases between. This TCR was sampled from a female donor with multiple sclerosis, enrolled in a pregnancy study. This rearrangement joins TRBV9 to TRBJ1-4; D may be TRBD1 (6 bases). Sequenced material: peripheral blood, taken in the third trimester of pregnancy. CDR3 sequence (DNA): TGTGCCAGCAGCGAGCTTCCCCTGGGGGCGGGTGAAAAACTGTTTTTT. Translation gives CASSELPLGAGEKLFF.